What follows are 13 T cell receptor beta chains derived from one specimen sequenced in a study of blood T cell repertoires in COVID-19. The assay was immunoSEQ multiplex PCR, and TCRdb's table has in-frame clones only and misses some. Here the sample spans around 200,000 clones, over 75% being singletons. The sequencing input was peripheral blood. The receptors derive from a woman of 80 years or more with active or convalescent COVID-19.

This chain links TRBV6-2 or TRBV6-3 with TRBJ2-3; 7 bases fit TRBD1. Germline V gives CDR1 MNHEY, CDR2 SVGEGT. The CDR3 totals 17 residues. After removal of 2 bases from V and 0 bases from J, the junction contained 8 bases not matched to a gene. The CDR3 sequence is CASSYNWDRQSTDTQYF. The CDR3 DNA is TGTGCCAGCAGTTACAATTGGGACAGACAGAGCACAGATACGCAGTATTTT.

This clone has only a few counts. The chain couples TRBV19 to TRBJ1-2, with 7 bases fitting TRBD1. Germline CDR1 reads LNHDA; CDR2 reads SQIVND (reference sequence). After removal of 5 bases from V and 2 bases from J, the junction contained 2 bases not matched to a gene. The CDR3 runs to 13 residues. Here the CDR3 DNA reads TGTGCCAGTAGTCCGGGACAGAACTATGGCTACACCTTC. Translated: CASSPGQNYGYTF.

The chain uses TRBV28 and TRBJ1-3; the D is unclear. There are 13 residues in the CDR3. Trimming shortened V by 5 bases and J by 0 bases, and 5 bases separated the two germline ends. CDR1 MDHEN and CDR2 SYDVKM come from the germline V gene. In DNA, the CDR3 is TGTGCCAGCAGTATTATCTCTGGAAACACCATATATTTT. Protein sequence: CASSIISGNTIYF.

This clone was seen just once. The V call is TRBV5-1, the J call TRBJ2-1, with 10 bases that match TRBD1. The ends lost 0 bases at V and 8 bases at J; junction bases unmatched: 5. Germline V gene data show CDR1 as SGHRS and CDR2 as YFSETQ. The CDR3 is made up of 15 amino acids. Here the CDR3 DNA reads TGCGCCAGCAGCTTGGCCGGACAGGGGGTTGATGAGCAGTTCTTC. The encoded protein is CASSLAGQGVDEQFF. Drawing the rest from reference TRBV5-1 and TRBJ2-1, the complete variable domain is KAGVTQTPRYLIKTRGQQVTLSCSPISGHRSVSWYQQTPGQGLQFLFEYFSETQRNKGNFPGRFSGRQFSNSRSEMNVSTLELGDSALYLCASSLAGQGVDEQFFGPGTRLTVL.

The V and J genes are TRBV28 and TRBJ1-3; D might be TRBD1 (5 bases). The germline V gene encodes CDR1 MDHEN and CDR2 SYDVKM. V shed 4 bases and J shed 7 bases, with 23 bases lying between them. The CDR3 runs to 17 residues. CDR3 bases: TGTGCCAGCAGTTCACTTCGGTTGGGGAGCGGGGGGAACACCATATATTTT. Residues: CASSSLRLGSGGNTIYF.

This clone was seen only once. The chain carries TRBV3-1 (or the pseudogene TRBV3-2) and TRBJ2-2, with TRBD2 as a possible D gene (5 bases). CDR1 and CDR2 from the germline V gene are LGHDT and YNNKEL (reference sequence). Trimming shortened V by 0 bases and J by 5 bases, and 7 bases separated the two germline ends. This CDR3 spans 14 amino acids. The CDR3 DNA reads as TGTGCCAGCAGCCAAGAAGGAGGAACCGGGGAGCTGTTTTTT. Translation gives CASSQEGGTGELFF.

This clone was counted once. The chain recombines TRBV7-9 with TRBJ2-1; D is unresolved. Between the trimmed V and J ends, which lost 1 base and 7 bases, there was a span of 17 bases. The CDR3 is made up of 16 amino acids. The germline CDR1 and CDR2 sequences are SEHNR and FQNEAQ (reference sequence). CDR3 nucleotide sequence: TGTGCCAGCAGCTTAGTAGCTATAAATAGTTTGAATGAGCAGTTCTTC. This translates into CASSLVAINSLNEQFF.

This sequence joins TRBV6-4 and TRBJ1-3; a possible D gene is TRBD1 (6 bases). CDR1 and CDR2 (germline): MRHNA, SNTAGT. The CDR3 totals 18 residues. Trimming took off 2 bases at V and 3 bases at J, with 20 bases between the two ends. CDR3 in DNA: TGTGCCAGCAGTGACAGGGGGACCCCTCTCCTCTGTGGAAACACCATATATTTT. This sequence encodes CASSDRGTPLLCGNTIYF.

J is TRBJ1-5 and V is TRBV12-2; the table's D gene call, TRBD1, was not cross checked with the DNA. TRBV12-2 represents a pseudogene. The CDR3 sequence is 14 residues long. CDR3 protein: CASRIPDSTPPQHF. CDR3 coding DNA: TGTGCAAGTCGCATACCGGACAGTACCCCCCCCCAGCATTTT.

The chain recombines TRBV7-9 with TRBJ2-3; 8 positions agree with TRBD2. The V segment lost 0 bases and the J segment 5 bases; nucleotides outside the gene matches: 7. Germline V gives CDR1 SEHNR, CDR2 FQNEAQ (reference sequence). The CDR3 consists of 16 residues. The CDR3 sequence is CASSLAPRGAQDTQYF. DNA of the CDR3: TGTGCCAGCAGCTTAGCCCCGCGGGGGGCTCAAGATACGCAGTATTTT.

This clone showed up just a few times. The chain links TRBV7-6 to TRBJ1-3; no definite D call. The CDR3 is 11 amino acids. V lost 6 bases and J lost 3, with 3 bases in between. The germline CDR1 and CDR2 sequences are SGHVS and FNYEAQ. CDR3 sequence: CASSSGNTIYF. The CDR3 bases are TGTGCCAGCAGTAGTGGAAACACCATATATTTT.

V is TRBV6-5 and J is TRBJ2-5; a weak D match, TRBD2 (5 bases). The CDR3 contains 13 residues. CDR1 MNHEY and CDR2 SVGAGI come from the germline V gene. Trimming stripped 3 bases from V and 4 bases from J, with 9 bases between. CDR3 sequence reads: CASSYVSAETQYF. Written as DNA, the CDR3 is TGTGCCAGCAGTTATGTTAGCGCAGAGACCCAGTACTTC.

The CDR3 is CASSPDSPTDTQYF. The DNA for the CDR3 is TGCGCCAGCAGCCCCGACAGCCCCACAGATACGCAGTATTTT. This chain links TRBV5-1 with TRBJ2-3, with TRBD1 as a possible D gene (5 bases). V was clipped by 4 bases and J by 2 bases, with 11 bases between them. Germline CDR1 and CDR2: SGHRS and YFSETQ. The CDR3 is 14 amino acids.